The 9 T cell receptor beta chains in this list originate from one sample, sequenced in a study of blood T cells in healthy people across ages. Combining a sample-barcoded 5' primer with a J-beta primer mix, a second PCR ran for roughly 7 to 11 cycles. TCRdb re-called the 5' RACE reads with MiXCR, one entry per CDR3 protein. This sample carries roughly 1.6 million distinct CDR3 sequences, about 35% of them seen once, and the ten largest clones take around 10%. Source material: blood. The origin of the receptors is a woman aged 30 to 39 in good health.

As for this clonotype: A junction boundary mismatches the germline segment, possibly from a read error. The chain uses TRBV20-1 and TRBJ2-1; the D gene is possibly TRBD2 (6 bases). Germline assignment: CDR1 DFQATT and CDR2 SNEGSKA (reference sequence). The CDR3 totals 14 residues. The DNA of the CDR3 is TGCGGTGCGAGACCCGGGAGAGCAAGCTATGAGCAGTTCTTC. This sequence encodes CGARPGRASYEQFF.

In this sample, this clonotype turned up many times. The chain has TRBV11-2 and TRBJ2-1; the match to TRBD2 covers 9 bases. The CDR3 is 18 residues long. The V gene's germline CDR1 is SGHAT and CDR2 FQNNGV. With 4 bases clipped from V and 1 base from J, the junction kept 11 bases outside the gene matches. The CDR3 bases are TGTGCCAGCAGCTATCGAGCGGGAGGCCCCTTATCCTACAATGAGCAGTTCTTC. The encoded protein is CASSYRAGGPLSYNEQFF.

The rearrangement links TRBV3-1 to TRBJ2-3; D might be TRBD1 (5 bases). Germline CDR1 LGHDT, CDR2 YNNKEL (reference sequence). V lost 0 bases to trimming and J lost 3 bases, with 13 bases between them. The CDR3 runs 16 residues. Here the CDR3 reads CASSQDDRAGTDTQYF. The DNA for the CDR3 is TGTGCCAGCAGCCAAGATGATAGGGCAGGGACAGATACGCAGTATTTT.

This sequence joins TRBV5-1 and TRBJ2-1, with 10 nucleotides matching TRBD1. CDR3 size: 15 residues. V lost 0 bases to trimming and J lost 6 bases; unmatched junction nucleotides: 3. CDR1 and CDR2 (germline): SGHRS, YFSETQ. CDR3 bases: TGCGCCAGCAGCTTGGGAGACAGGGGGCTCAATGAGCAGTTCTTC. It is translated as CASSLGDRGLNEQFF.

The rearrangement uses TRBV12-3 or TRBV12-4 and TRBJ2-1; unclear D gene. This CDR3 spans 14 amino acids. V was clipped by 7 bases and J by 3 bases, with 13 bases between them. The CDR3 nucleotides read TGTGCCAGCATTGACGGTCCGGGCTACAATGAGCAGTTCTTC. It translates to CASIDGPGYNEQFF.

The chain joins TRBV5-5 to TRBJ2-1; TRBD2 matches at 9 bases. Germline V CDR1 and CDR2: SGHKS, YYEKEE (reference sequence). CDR3 size: 15 residues. The junction had 6 bases not matched to a gene; V was cut back by 1 base and J by 7 bases. CDR3 in DNA: TGTGCCAGCAGCTTGTTCGGACTAGCGTATAATGAGCAGTTCTTC. Translation gives CASSLFGLAYNEQFF.

This clonotype is labeled as medium-sized. The chain carries TRBV20-1 and TRBJ2-1, with a tentative D call TRBD2 (5 bases). Germline V gene sequence: CDR1 DFQATT, CDR2 SNEGSKA (reference sequence). The CDR3 is 13 residues long. The V gene lost 0 bases and the J gene lost 11 bases, with 14 bases spanning the gap. The CDR3 bases are TGCAGTGCTAGAGATCTTCAGCGGCCCCAGCAGTTCTTC. This codes for CSARDLQRPQQFF.

The chain recombines TRBV7-6 with TRBJ1-4; a weak D match, TRBD1 (5 bases). V shed 4 bases and J shed 8 bases, with 11 bases lying between them. Germline V gives CDR1 SGHVS, CDR2 FNYEAQ. The CDR3 spans 13 residues. DNA for the CDR3: TGTGCCAGCAGCTCCCAAAACAGGGAAAAACTGTTTTTT. Its translation is CASSSQNREKLFF. Full variable domain (rest looked up from reference TRBV7-6 and TRBJ1-4): GAGVSQSPRYKVTKRGQDVALRCDPISGHVSLYWYRQALGQGPEFLTYFNYEAQQDKSGLPNDRFSAERPEGSISTLTIQRTEQRDSAMYRCASSSQNREKLFFGSGTQLSVL.

The rearrangement uses TRBV25-1 and TRBJ2-7; D possibly matches TRBD1 or TRBD2 (5 bases each). Deletions cut 4 bases from V and 2 bases from J, with 15 bases between. Germline values: CDR1 MGHDK, CDR2 SYGVNS. The CDR3 is 15 residues long. The chain's CDR3 is CASSGEARGTYEQYF. DNA for the CDR3: TGTGCCAGCAGTGGCGAGGCGAGGGGCACCTACGAGCAGTACTTC.